This T cell receptor beta chain was obtained from a study of PD-1 blockade in classical Hodgkin lymphoma. Every patient relapsed after autologous stem cell transplantation, and brentuximab vedotin exposure varied. Relapsed/refractory classical Hodgkin lymphoma patients had complete, partial or progressive responses. Germline V lookup: CDR1 SGHVS, CDR2 FNYEAQ. The CDR3 covers 15 residues. The V segment lost 5 bases and the J segment 3 bases; nucleotides outside the gene matches: 3. This table comes from immunoSEQ multiplex PCR, and its TCRdb copy is limited to in-frame clones, with some not included. The table lists 120,000 to 150,000 clones, under 85% of them singletons. Concerning this clone: Its cognate antigen is unknown.

General observations from the study: Nivolumab initiated under 1 year post-ASCT led to patient exclusion. CD4+ TCR diversity rose significantly by C4D1, and CD8+ TCR diversity did not.

The sample consisted of peripheral blood mononuclear cells (PBMCs), taken before the second cycle of nivolumab. This clonotype was sampled from a human donor with classical Hodgkin lymphoma. This chain uses TRBV7-6 with TRBJ2-1, with TRBD2 matching over 11 bases. In nucleotides, the CDR3 is TGTGCCAGCAGCCTAGGACTAGCGGGCTACAATGAGCAGTTCTTC. Protein product: CASSLGLAGYNEQFF.